This TCR beta chain is drawn from a study of metastatic and nonmetastatic thyroid tumors (dated by TCRdb to 2018 to 2021). With regard to the full study: For patients with malignant and with benign thyroid disease, the researchers compared repertoires between peripheral blood samples and tumor or nodule tissue samples.

Trimmed from V: 0 bases; trimmed from J: 3 bases; junction bases lacking a gene match: 17. From its cysteine to its phenylalanine, the CDR3 spans 19 amino acids. The DNA shown is the 57-base CDR3, in frame from base 1. CDR1 DFQATT and CDR2 SNEGSKA were looked up in the germline V gene (reference sequence). What the study reported, not specific to this receptor: TCR beta diversity was reported as significantly higher in malignant tumors than in benign nodules, in both blood and tumor samples.

The library was prepared using PCR. Sequencing took place on an Illumina HiSeq 4000. High-throughput sequencing was used to profile the TCR beta-chain CDR3 region of each patient. Concerning the study's data processing: A classifier to discriminate distant-metastatic papillary thyroid cancer patients was built from CDR3 differences across clinicopathological groups. The Shannon index was used to assess repertoire diversity, and the Morisita-Horn index was used to assess tumor-blood repertoire similarity. TCRdb ran its own pipeline on the public reads, namely fastp trimming at Q25 and MiXCR clone calling, and kept in-frame beta chains. These V and J calls rely on TCRdb rather than the paper's analysis. For this sample the table gives some 42,000 clones, of which about 26% were detected only once. The top ten hold about a tenth of the sample. None of the patients had been given any treatment before thyroid surgery. Using T-cell receptor beta sequencing, the researchers looked back retrospectively at clinical samples from patients, gathered between about 2012 and 2018.

As for this clone: The target of this receptor is not known. No much larger clonotype is one base removed from it; base qualities were not supplied.

The origin of this receptor is a male donor with papillary thyroid cancer or a benign thyroid nodule (not recorded which). Some clones in this sample may be carry-over from other donors' samples. The rearranged chain carries TRBV20-1 and TRBJ2-7, with TRBD1 identical over 10 junction bases. The sample taken for sequencing was blood. The sequenced DNA is TGCAGTGCTAGAGATTTGCCCCGAACCGGGACAGGGGCGTTCTACGAGCAGTACTTC. It is translated as CSARDLPRTGTGAFYEQYF.